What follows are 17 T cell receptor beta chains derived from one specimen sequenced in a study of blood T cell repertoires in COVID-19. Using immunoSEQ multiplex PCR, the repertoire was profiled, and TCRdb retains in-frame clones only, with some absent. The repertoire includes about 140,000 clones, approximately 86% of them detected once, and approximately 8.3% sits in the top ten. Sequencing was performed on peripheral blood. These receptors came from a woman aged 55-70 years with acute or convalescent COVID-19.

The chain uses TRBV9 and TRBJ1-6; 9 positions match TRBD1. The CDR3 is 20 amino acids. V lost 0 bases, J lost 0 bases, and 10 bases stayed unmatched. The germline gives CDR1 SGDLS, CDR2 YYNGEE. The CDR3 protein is CASSVVGGTGSSSYNSPLHF. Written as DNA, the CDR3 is TGTGCCAGCAGCGTAGTCGGCGGGACAGGGAGTAGCTCCTATAATTCACCCCTCCACTTT.

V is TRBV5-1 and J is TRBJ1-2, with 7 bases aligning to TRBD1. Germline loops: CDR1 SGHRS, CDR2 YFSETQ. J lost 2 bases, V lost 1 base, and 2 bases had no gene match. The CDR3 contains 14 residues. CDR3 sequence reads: CASSLTTGNYGYTF. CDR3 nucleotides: TGCGCCAGCAGCTTGACGACAGGGAACTATGGCTACACCTTC.

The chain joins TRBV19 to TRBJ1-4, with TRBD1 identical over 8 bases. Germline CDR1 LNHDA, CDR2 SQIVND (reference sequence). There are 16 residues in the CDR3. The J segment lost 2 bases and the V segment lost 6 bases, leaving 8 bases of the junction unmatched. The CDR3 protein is CASRGQGAATNEKLFF. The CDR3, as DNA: TGTGCCAGTAGGGGCCAGGGGGCAGCCACTAATGAAAAACTGTTTTTT. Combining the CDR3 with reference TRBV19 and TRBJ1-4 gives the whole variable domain DGGITQSPKYLFRKEGQNVTLSCEQNLNHDAMYWYRQDPGQGLRLIYYSQIVNDFQKGDIAEGYSVSREKKESFPLTVTSAQKNPTAFYLCASRGQGAATNEKLFFGSGTQLSVL.

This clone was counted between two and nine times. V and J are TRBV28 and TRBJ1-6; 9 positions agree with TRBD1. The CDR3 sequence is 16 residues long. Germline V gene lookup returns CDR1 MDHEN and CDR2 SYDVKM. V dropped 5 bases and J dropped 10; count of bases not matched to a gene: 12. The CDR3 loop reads CASSLLPGTGSSPLHF. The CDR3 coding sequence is TGTGCCAGCAGTCTACTCCCCGGGACAGGGTCCTCACCCCTCCACTTT.

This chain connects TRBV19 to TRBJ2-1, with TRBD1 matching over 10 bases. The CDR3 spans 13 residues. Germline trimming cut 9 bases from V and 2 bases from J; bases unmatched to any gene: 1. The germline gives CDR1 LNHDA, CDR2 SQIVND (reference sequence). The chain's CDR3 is CASGQGAYNEQFF. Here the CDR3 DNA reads TGTGCCAGCGGACAGGGGGCCTACAATGAGCAGTTCTTC.

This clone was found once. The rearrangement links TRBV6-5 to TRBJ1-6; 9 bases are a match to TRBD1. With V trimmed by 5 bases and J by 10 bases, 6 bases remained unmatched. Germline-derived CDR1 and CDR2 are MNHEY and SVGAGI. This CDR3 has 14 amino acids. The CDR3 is CASSRDRAGSPLHF. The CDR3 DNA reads TGTGCCAGCAGTAGGGACAGGGCAGGCTCACCCCTCCACTTT.

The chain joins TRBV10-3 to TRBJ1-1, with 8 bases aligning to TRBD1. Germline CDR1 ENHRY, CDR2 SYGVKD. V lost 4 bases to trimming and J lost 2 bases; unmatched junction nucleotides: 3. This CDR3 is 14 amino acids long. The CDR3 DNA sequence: TGTGCCATCAGTGTAGGACAGGGAAACACTGAAGCTTTCTTT. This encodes CAISVGQGNTEAFF.

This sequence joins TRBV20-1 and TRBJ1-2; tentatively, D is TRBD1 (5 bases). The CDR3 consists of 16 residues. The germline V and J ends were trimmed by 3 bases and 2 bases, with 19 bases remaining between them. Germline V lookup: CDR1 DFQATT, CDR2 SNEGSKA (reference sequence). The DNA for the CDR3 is TGCAGTGCTAGTTCAATTACAGGAACTGTCAACTATGGCTACACCTTC. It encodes CSASSITGTVNYGYTF.

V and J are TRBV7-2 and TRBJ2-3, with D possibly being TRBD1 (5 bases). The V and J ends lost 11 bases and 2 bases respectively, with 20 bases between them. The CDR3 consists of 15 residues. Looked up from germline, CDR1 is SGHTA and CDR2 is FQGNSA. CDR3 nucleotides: TGTGCCGCCCAACTTGACAGACGAGTCACAGATACGCAGTATTTT. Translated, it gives CAAQLDRRVTDTQYF.

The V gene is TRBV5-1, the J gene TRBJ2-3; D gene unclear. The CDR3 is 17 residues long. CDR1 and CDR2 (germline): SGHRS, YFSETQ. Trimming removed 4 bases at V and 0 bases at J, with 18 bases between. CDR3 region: CASSLLPLGVSTDTQYF. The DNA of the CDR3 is TGCGCCAGCAGCCTATTACCCTTAGGAGTGAGCACAGATACGCAGTATTTT.

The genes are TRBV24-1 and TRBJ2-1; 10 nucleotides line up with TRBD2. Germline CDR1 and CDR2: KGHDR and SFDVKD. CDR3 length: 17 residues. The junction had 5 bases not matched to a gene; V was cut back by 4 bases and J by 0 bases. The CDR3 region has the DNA TGTGCCACCAGTGAGGCTAGCGGGGGTTTCTCCTACAATGAGCAGTTCTTC. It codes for CATSEASGGFSYNEQFF.

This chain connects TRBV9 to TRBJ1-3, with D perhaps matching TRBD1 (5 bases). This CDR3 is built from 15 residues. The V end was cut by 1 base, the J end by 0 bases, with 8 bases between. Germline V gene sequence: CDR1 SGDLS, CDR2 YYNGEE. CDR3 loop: CASSVKQDSGNTIYF. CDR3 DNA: TGTGCCAGCAGCGTAAAACAGGACTCTGGAAACACCATATATTTT.

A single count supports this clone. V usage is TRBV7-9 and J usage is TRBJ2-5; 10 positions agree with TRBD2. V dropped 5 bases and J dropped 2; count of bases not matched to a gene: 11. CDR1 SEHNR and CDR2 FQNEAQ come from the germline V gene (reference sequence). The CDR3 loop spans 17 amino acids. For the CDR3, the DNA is TGTGCCAGCAGCCCTAAATTAGCGGGGGGCCCTCAAGAGACCCAGTACTTC. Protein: CASSPKLAGGPQETQYF.

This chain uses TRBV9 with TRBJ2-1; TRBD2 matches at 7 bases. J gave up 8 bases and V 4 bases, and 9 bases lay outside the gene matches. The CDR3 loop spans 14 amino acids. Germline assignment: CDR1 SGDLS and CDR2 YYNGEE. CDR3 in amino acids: CASSPRLAAYEQFF. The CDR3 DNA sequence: TGTGCCAGCAGCCCAAGACTAGCTGCCTATGAGCAGTTCTTC.

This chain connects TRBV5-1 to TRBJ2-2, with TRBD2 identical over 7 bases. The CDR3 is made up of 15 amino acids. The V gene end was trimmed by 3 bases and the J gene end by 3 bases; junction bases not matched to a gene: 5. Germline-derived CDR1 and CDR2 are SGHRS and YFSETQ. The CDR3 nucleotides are TGCGCCAGCAGCTCTGCGGGGGACCACACCGGGGAGCTGTTTTTT. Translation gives CASSSAGDHTGELFF.

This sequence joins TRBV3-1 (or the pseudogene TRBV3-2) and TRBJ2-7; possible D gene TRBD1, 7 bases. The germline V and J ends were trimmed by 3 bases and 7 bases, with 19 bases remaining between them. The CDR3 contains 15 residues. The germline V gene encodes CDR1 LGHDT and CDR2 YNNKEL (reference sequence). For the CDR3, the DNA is TGTGCCAGCAGCCATTTCGACAGGGAGGCCAGGGAGCAGTACTTC. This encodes CASSHFDREAREQYF.

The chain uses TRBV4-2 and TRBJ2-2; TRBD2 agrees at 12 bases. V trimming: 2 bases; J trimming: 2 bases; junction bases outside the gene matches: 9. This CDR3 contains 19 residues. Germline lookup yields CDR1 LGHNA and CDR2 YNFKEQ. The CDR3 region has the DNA TGTGCCAGCAGCCAAAGGACCCCTAGCGGGGGGGCTAACACCGGGGAGCTGTTTTTT. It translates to CASSQRTPSGGANTGELFF.